A single sample is the source of the 31 T cell receptor beta chains below, sequenced in a study of beta chain features in type 1 diabetes. Since all of the isolated RNA was reverse transcribed, expressed TCRB transcripts were what got sequenced. Sequenced by immunoSEQ multiplex PCR; TCRdb stores in-frame clones only, minus some. The sample records about 260,000 clones, over 20% being singletons. Study results and limitations: TCRB CDR3 length was moderately but significantly reduced in all four CD4+ subsets of Type 1 diabetes patients.

The antigens of these receptors remain unknown. The source material was naive CD4+ T cells from blood. These receptors all come from a woman in her forties with type 1 diabetes.

The CDR3 DNA reads as TGCAGCGTTCAGGGACAGATCAGAACTGAAGCTTTCTTT. The encoded protein is CSVQGQIRTEAFF. This chain joins TRBV29-1 and TRBJ1-1, with 7 bases matching TRBD1. Germline V gene lookup returns CDR1 SQVTM and CDR2 ANQGSEA. Trimming took 5 bases from V and 5 from J; bases not matched to a gene: 8. The CDR3 is 13 residues long.

Only a few counts were recorded for this clone. The chain is built from TRBV11-1 and TRBJ2-6; possibly TRBD2 for D (5 bases). The germline gives CDR1 SGHAT, CDR2 FQDESV (reference sequence). Trimming stripped 7 bases from V and 1 base from J, with 8 bases between. The CDR3 covers 14 residues. CDR3 loop: CASTGVSGANVLTF. CDR3 bases: TGTGCCAGCACCGGGGTTTCTGGGGCCAACGTCCTGACTTTC. Full variable domain (rest looked up from reference TRBV11-1 and TRBJ2-6): EAEVAQSPRYKITEKSQAVAFWCDPISGHATLYWYRQILGQGPELLVQFQDESVVDDSQLPKDRFSAERLKGVDSTLKIQPAELGDSAMYLCASTGVSGANVLTFGAGSRLTVL.

The J gene is TRBJ2-1, the V gene TRBV7-2; TRBD2 aligns across 7 bases. CDR1 and CDR2 (germline): SGHTA, FQGNSA. The CDR3 is 16 residues long. With 1 base clipped from V and 2 bases from J, the junction kept 5 bases outside the gene matches. The CDR3 region has the DNA TGTGCCAGCAGCTTAGTAACGGGAGGCACCTACAATGAGCAGTTCTTC. Its translation is CASSLVTGGTYNEQFF.

In this sample, this clone turned up a few times. The chain employs TRBV18 and TRBJ1-2; D perhaps matches TRBD1 (5 bases). Germline CDR1 and CDR2: KGHSH and LQKENI. The V and J ends lost 2 bases and 4 bases respectively, with 11 bases between them. The CDR3 extends over 14 amino acids. CDR3 sequence reads: CASSPDRQTYGYTF. CDR3 nucleotide sequence: TGTGCCAGCTCACCAGACAGACAGACCTATGGCTACACCTTC.

The chain joins TRBV29-1 to TRBJ2-2; D call uncertain. The V end was cut by 4 bases, the J end by 0 bases, with 6 bases between. CDR1 and CDR2 from the germline V gene are SQVTM and ANQGSEA. CDR3 length: 13 amino acids. Here the CDR3 DNA reads TGCAGCGTTGTACCGGCGAACACCGGGGAGCTGTTTTTT. Residues: CSVVPANTGELFF.

This chain links TRBV5-1 with TRBJ2-5, with unresolved D. Germline V lookup: CDR1 SGHRS, CDR2 YFSETQ. The germline V and J ends were trimmed by 5 bases and 1 base, with 6 bases remaining between them. This CDR3 has 12 residues. The CDR3 sequence: CASSESQETQYF. CDR3 bases: TGCGCCAGCAGTGAGAGCCAAGAGACCCAGTACTTC. Full variable domain (outside the CDR3, taken from reference TRBV5-1 and TRBJ2-5): KAGVTQTPRYLIKTRGQQVTLSCSPISGHRSVSWYQQTPGQGLQFLFEYFSETQRNKGNFPGRFSGRQFSNSRSEMNVSTLELGDSALYLCASSESQETQYFGPGTRLLVL.

The chain employs TRBV18 and TRBJ2-7, with 8 bases that match TRBD1. The CDR3 extends over 13 amino acids. Trimming at V came to 3 bases and at J to 6 bases, leaving 4 bases not matched to a gene. Germline V gene sequence: CDR1 KGHSH, CDR2 LQKENI. This CDR3 reads CASSPARGREQYF. The CDR3 DNA follows: TGTGCCAGCTCACCGGCCAGGGGGCGCGAGCAGTACTTC. Full variable domain (outside the CDR3, taken from reference TRBV18 and TRBJ2-7): NAGVMQNPRHLVRRRGQEARLRCSPMKGHSHVYWYRQLPEEGLKFMVYLQKENIIDESGMPKERFSAEFPKEGPSILRIQQVVRGDSAAYFCASSPARGREQYFGPGTRLTVT.

The CDR3 here is CASSVLGQAPQYF. The CDR3 DNA reads TGTGCCAGCAGCGTCCTGGGGCAGGCGCCGCAGTATTTT. The chain couples TRBV9 to TRBJ2-3, with TRBD1 as a possible D gene (5 bases). Per germline, CDR1 SGDLS and CDR2 YYNGEE. Trimming left V 2 bases short and J 10 bases short, with 14 bases between. The CDR3 runs to 13 residues. The full variable domain, its missing parts supplied by reference TRBV9 and TRBJ2-3, is DSGVTQTPKHLITATGQRVTLRCSPRSGDLSVYWYQQSLDQGLQFLIQYYNGEERAKGNILERFSAQQFPDLHSELNLSSLELGDSALYFCASSVLGQAPQYFGPGTRLTVL.

In its sample, this clone was seen a few times. This chain links TRBV13 with TRBJ2-5; 7 bases line up with TRBD1. Germline V gene sequence: CDR1 PRHDT, CDR2 FYEKMQ (reference sequence). V lost 0 bases and J lost 2; bases outside the gene matches: 12. The CDR3 covers 18 residues. The CDR3 DNA reads TGTGCCAGCAGCTTAGGCGGACAGGTCGAGGGGGCACAAGAGACCCAGTACTTC. Protein product: CASSLGGQVEGAQETQYF.

This clone showed up just a few times. The V call is TRBV30, the J call TRBJ2-1, with 10 bases lining up with TRBD2. Losses at the gene ends were 5 bases for V and 3 bases for J; bases not matched to a gene: 1. Germline assignment: CDR1 GTSNPN and CDR2 SVGIG (reference sequence). This CDR3 is 13 amino acids long. In DNA, the CDR3 is TGTGCCTGGGCTAGCGGGAGCTACAATGAGCAGTTCTTC. Protein sequence: CAWASGSYNEQFF.

This clone was counted a few times. In DNA form, the CDR3 reads TGTGCCAGCAGCTTAGCCCCGGGGCAGGGGGAGCAGTTCTTC. Translation gives CASSLAPGQGEQFF. V usage is TRBV11-2 and J usage is TRBJ2-1; possible D gene TRBD1, 6 bases. CDR1 SGHAT and CDR2 FQNNGV come from the germline V gene. V was trimmed by 1 base and J by 10 bases, leaving 14 bases between them. This CDR3 is built from 14 residues.

Only a few counts were recorded for this clone. Other DNA sequences in this specimen translate into the identical CDR3. This sequence joins TRBV30 and TRBJ1-5; the match to TRBD1 covers 7 bases. Per the germline V gene, CDR1 is GTSNPN and CDR2 is SVGIG (reference sequence). The CDR3 is 13 residues long. The junction had 3 bases not matched to a gene; V was cut back by 2 bases and J by 5 bases. The CDR3 nucleotides read TGTGCCTGGAGTCGGCAGGGGGATCAGCCCCAGCATTTT. Its protein is CAWSRQGDQPQHF.

This chain uses TRBV28 with TRBJ2-3; a possible D gene is TRBD2 (6 bases). Germline CDR1 and CDR2: MDHEN and SYDVKM. CDR3 length equals 16 residues. The germline V and J ends were trimmed by 2 bases and 0 bases, with 12 bases remaining between them. The CDR3 loop is CASSLRGISSTDTQYF. CDR3 nucleotide sequence: TGTGCCAGCAGTTTACGGGGGATTTCTAGCACAGATACGCAGTATTTT.

This clone was detected only a few times. The V call is TRBV4-2, the J call TRBJ1-1, with D unresolved. CDR3 length: 15 residues. CDR1 and CDR2 (germline): LGHNA, YNFKEQ. The V and J ends lost 5 bases and 6 bases respectively, with 19 bases between them. The CDR3 sequence is CASSSPSTGSSEAFF. Here the CDR3 DNA reads TGTGCCAGCAGCTCCCCATCTACGGGATCCTCTGAAGCTTTCTTT.

This clone was seen only a few times. The chain combines TRBV6-5 with TRBJ1-1; D remains ambiguous. Trimming removed 6 bases from V and 1 base from J, with 15 bases in between. CDR3 length: 15 amino acids. Germline V gene lookup returns CDR1 MNHEY and CDR2 SVGAGI. The CDR3 DNA follows: TGTGCCAGCAGGGGGTCTGGAAGCGGGAACACTGAAGCTTTCTTT. This codes for CASRGSGSGNTEAFF.

The chain links TRBV29-1 to TRBJ1-1; D might be TRBD1 (6 bases). V dropped 2 bases and J dropped 0 bases, with 10 bases sitting between them. Germline V gene lookup returns CDR1 SQVTM and CDR2 ANQGSEA. The CDR3 loop spans 14 amino acids. CDR3 in amino acids: CSVERQGMNTEAFF. The CDR3 coding sequence is TGCAGCGTTGAAAGGCAGGGGATGAACACTGAAGCTTTCTTT.

The chain employs TRBV28 and TRBJ1-4; 7 nucleotides line up with TRBD1. CDR3 size: 15 residues. The ends lost 6 bases at V and 8 bases at J; junction bases unmatched: 12. Germline CDR1 and CDR2: MDHEN and SYDVKM. In DNA form, the CDR3 reads TGTGCCAGCAGCAGAACGACAGGGTCGGGCGAAAAACTGTTTTTT. This sequence encodes CASSRTTGSGEKLFF.

This clone has a handful of counts. The V gene is TRBV29-1, the J gene TRBJ1-1; 12 bases are shared with TRBD1. The V and J ends lost 6 bases and 10 bases, in that order; junction bases with no gene match: 9. This CDR3 is 13 amino acids long. Germline V gene lookup returns CDR1 SQVTM and CDR2 ANQGSEA. This CDR3 reads CSVGGQGAVGAFF. The CDR3 DNA reads as TGCAGCGTGGGGGGACAGGGGGCTGTCGGAGCTTTCTTT.

This clone has more than one count but fewer than ten. This rearrangement joins TRBV7-9 to TRBJ1-1; 8 bases are shared with TRBD1. V lost 8 bases and J lost 6; bases outside the gene matches: 2. CDR1 is SEHNR and CDR2 is FQNEAQ in the germline V gene (reference sequence). This CDR3 has 11 amino acids. The CDR3 nucleotides are TGTGCCAGCTCCAGGGGGCCTGAAGCTTTCTTT. This codes for CASSRGPEAFF. Full variable domain (rest looked up from reference TRBV7-9 and TRBJ1-1): DTGVSQNPRHKITKRGQNVTFRCDPISEHNRLYWYRQTLGQGPEFLTYFQNEAQLEKSRLLSDRFSAERPKGSFSTLEIQRTEQGDSAMYLCASSRGPEAFFGQGTRLTVV.

V is TRBV5-1 and J is TRBJ2-7; 10 nucleotides agree with TRBD1. V was clipped by 3 bases and J by 6 bases; unmatched bases: 3. Germline V gene lookup returns CDR1 SGHRS and CDR2 YFSETQ. The CDR3 sequence is 13 residues long. In DNA, the CDR3 is TGCGCCAGCAGCTGGGACAGGGGATCCGAGCAGTACTTC. This gives the protein CASSWDRGSEQYF.

The chain employs TRBV19 and TRBJ2-1; D may be TRBD2 (6 bases). V lost 8 bases and J lost 4, with 12 bases in between. The CDR3 consists of 13 residues. Germline lookup yields CDR1 LNHDA and CDR2 SQIVND (reference sequence). The CDR3 DNA reads as TGTGCCAGTTCCAGGGCGGGGTACAATGAGCAGTTCTTC. Amino acid sequence: CASSRAGYNEQFF.

V gene TRBV4-2 combines with J gene TRBJ1-1; maybe TRBD1 (5 bases). The V end was cut by 0 bases, the J end by 6 bases, with 17 bases between. Germline V lookup: CDR1 LGHNA, CDR2 YNFKEQ. This CDR3 has 16 residues. CDR3 region: CASSQESRTSNAEAFF. The CDR3 bases are TGTGCCAGCAGCCAAGAATCAAGGACATCTAACGCTGAAGCTTTCTTT.

In this sample, this clone turned up a few times. This chain uses TRBV6-5 with TRBJ2-3, with D possibly matching TRBD2 (6 bases). V dropped 6 bases and J dropped 2 bases, with 12 bases sitting between them. CDR1 MNHEY and CDR2 SVGAGI come from the germline V gene. CDR3 length: 14 amino acids. DNA for the CDR3: TGTGCCAGCAGGTCCGGGACTGTCACAGATACGCAGTATTTT. Encoded protein: CASRSGTVTDTQYF.

This chain links TRBV18 with TRBJ2-7; the match to TRBD1 covers 8 bases. V lost 3 bases and J lost 2; bases outside the gene matches: 3. The CDR3 has 14 residues. From germline, CDR1 is KGHSH and CDR2 LQKENI. Here the CDR3 reads CASSPEQGAYEQYF. The DNA of the CDR3 is TGTGCCAGCTCACCTGAACAGGGGGCCTACGAGCAGTACTTC.

The V call is TRBV19, the J call TRBJ1-1, with D maybe TRBD1 (6 bases). The CDR3 is 13 amino acids. V lost 11 bases and J lost 3, with 16 bases in between. The germline V gene encodes CDR1 LNHDA and CDR2 SQIVND (reference sequence). The CDR3 here is CAARGRGYTEAFF. The CDR3 DNA is TGTGCCGCACGGGGGAGGGGGTACACTGAAGCTTTCTTT.

The chain combines TRBV5-1 with TRBJ2-7; 7 nucleotides align to TRBD2. The CDR3 spans 14 residues. V was clipped by 0 bases and J by 2 bases; unmatched bases: 2. Per the germline V gene, CDR1 is SGHRS and CDR2 is YFSETQ. In DNA form, the CDR3 reads TGCGCCAGCAGCTTGGCTGCGGGGGCCTACGAGCAGTACTTC. It specifies CASSLAAGAYEQYF.

V is TRBV15 and J is TRBJ1-2; TRBD1 aligns across 7 bases. The CDR3 contains 14 residues. With V trimmed by 3 bases and J by 1 base, 2 bases remained unmatched. Germline CDR1 is LNHNV and CDR2 is YYDKDF (reference sequence). This chain's CDR3 is CATSRGQRNYGYTF. In DNA form, the CDR3 reads TGTGCCACCAGCAGGGGACAGCGTAACTATGGCTACACCTTC. Based on the CDR3 plus reference TRBV15 and TRBJ1-2, the full variable domain is DAMVIQNPRYQVTQFGKPVTLSCSQTLNHNVMYWYQQKSSQAPKLLFHYYDKDFNNEADTPDNFQSRRPNTSFCFLDIRSPGLGDTAMYLCATSRGQRNYGYTFGSGTRLTVV.

The chain joins TRBV28 to TRBJ2-3, with 8 positions matching TRBD2. With V trimmed by 2 bases and J by 8 bases, 6 bases remained unmatched. This CDR3 comprises 14 residues. Germline V lookup: CDR1 MDHEN, CDR2 SYDVKM. CDR3: CASSLVEAGGTQYF. The CDR3 DNA is TGTGCCAGCAGTTTAGTAGAGGCGGGGGGTACGCAGTATTTT.

This clone was seen only a few times. The V gene is TRBV4-1, the J gene TRBJ1-2, with D possibly being TRBD1 (5 bases). The CDR3 runs 14 residues. Between the trimmed V and J ends, which lost 3 bases and 4 bases, there was a span of 12 bases. The germline CDR1 and CDR2 sequences are MGHRA and YSYEKL. The CDR3 nucleotides are TGCGCCAGCAGCCACACCAGGGATAGCTATGGCTACACCTTC. Translating it yields CASSHTRDSYGYTF.

This clone was observed a handful of times. J is TRBJ2-7 and V is TRBV7-9; maybe TRBD2 (6 bases). Trimming took off 6 bases at V and 6 bases at J, with 15 bases between the two ends. The CDR3 runs to 13 residues. Germline CDR1 reads SEHNR; CDR2 reads FQNEAQ (reference sequence). CDR3: CASSRSGVGEQYF. The CDR3 DNA reads TGTGCCAGCAGTAGGTCGGGGGTTGGCGAGCAGTACTTC.

This clone has a handful of counts. The CDR3 nucleotides read TGCGCCAGCAGCCAAGATCGTTCTTTCCAAGAGACCCAGTACTTC. This codes for CASSQDRSFQETQYF. The rearrangement links TRBV4-3 to TRBJ2-5; no definite D call. This CDR3 is built from 15 residues. The germline V gene has CDR1 LGHNA and CDR2 YSLEER. V gave up 0 bases and J gave up 1 base, with 9 bases separating them.